The 19 T cell receptor beta chains in this list originate from one sample, sequenced in a study of cytomegalovirus exposure and HLA in healthy donors. Amplification used 60 Vbeta primers and 13 Jbeta primers. Sequenced by immunoSEQ multiplex PCR; TCRdb stores in-frame clones only, minus some. The data contain about 140,000 clones, roughly 80% of them singletons. Source material: PBMCs. The source of these receptors is a female donor in good health and CMV-seronegative.

The chain is built from TRBV7-9 and TRBJ2-1; 8 bases fit TRBD2. The junction had 9 bases not matched to a gene; V was cut back by 8 bases and J by 9 bases. The CDR3 totals 13 residues. CDR1 is SEHNR, CDR2 FQNEAQ, per germline (reference sequence). The CDR3 spells CASLGAGVGEQFF. CDR3 DNA: TGTGCCAGCTTGGGAGCGGGAGTCGGTGAGCAGTTCTTC.

V is TRBV28 and J is TRBJ1-5; D remains ambiguous. This CDR3 has 16 residues. With 4 bases removed from V and 0 bases from J, the gap between germline ends came to 13 bases. Germline lookup yields CDR1 MDHEN and CDR2 SYDVKM. The CDR3 here is CASSSEPFSSNQPQHF. CDR3 bases: TGTGCCAGCAGTTCCGAGCCCTTCTCTAGCAATCAGCCCCAGCATTTT.

The chain couples TRBV2 to TRBJ1-5; D remains ambiguous. Germline V gives CDR1 SNHLY, CDR2 FYNNEI. The V gene lost 7 bases and the J gene lost 2 bases, with 15 bases spanning the gap. The CDR3 is made up of 15 amino acids. Here the CDR3 DNA reads TGTGCCAGCAAAAGAGGCCGCGCAGGCAATCAGCCCCAGCATTTT. Amino acids: CASKRGRAGNQPQHF.

Of note for this clone: The sample holds other DNA sequences that translate to the same CDR3. CDR3 protein: CASSFRETQYF. CDR3 coding DNA: TGTGCCAGCAGTTTTAGAGAGACCCAGTACTTC. The J gene is TRBJ2-5, the V gene TRBV27; D gene unclear. Between the trimmed V and J ends, which lost 3 bases and 4 bases, there was a span of 3 bases. The CDR3 runs to 11 residues. Germline V lookup: CDR1 MNHEY, CDR2 SMNVEV (reference sequence).

V usage is TRBV21-1 and J usage is TRBJ2-6; the table gives TRBD1 as D, unverified against the DNA. TRBV21-1 represents a pseudogene. This CDR3 has 17 amino acids. The CDR3, as DNA: TGTGCCAGCAGCAAAGCGCGACAGGTCCCTGGGGCCAACGTCCTGACTTTC. It encodes CASSKARQVPGANVLTF.

The chain couples TRBV29-1 to TRBJ1-1, with D possibly being TRBD1 (6 bases). This CDR3 is 12 amino acids long. V shed 7 bases and J shed 4 bases, with 13 bases lying between them. Germline V gene lookup returns CDR1 SQVTM and CDR2 ANQGSEA. The CDR3 is CSAQGTATEAFF. CDR3 sequence (DNA): TGCAGCGCTCAGGGGACGGCCACTGAAGCTTTCTTT.

The chain combines TRBV5-1 with TRBJ2-7, with 12 bases fitting TRBD2. This CDR3 comprises 16 residues. Germline values: CDR1 SGHRS, CDR2 YFSETQ. Germline trimming cut 3 bases from V and 0 bases from J; bases unmatched to any gene: 4. CDR3 sequence (DNA): TGCGCCAGCAGCTCCTGGACTAGCGGGACCTCCTACGAGCAGTACTTC. Translation gives CASSSWTSGTSYEQYF.

The chain recombines TRBV6-6 with TRBJ1-5; unclear D gene. Trimming cost V 2 bases and J 0 bases, with 11 bases left between them. In germline, CDR1 is MNHNY, CDR2 SVGAGI (reference sequence). The CDR3 totals 16 residues. For the CDR3, the DNA is TGTGCCAGCAGTTACGGCGGAGGATATAGCAATCAGCCCCAGCATTTT. Amino acids: CASSYGGGYSNQPQHF.

The chain couples TRBV5-1 to TRBJ1-2, with 7 bases matching TRBD1. Germline CDR1 and CDR2: SGHRS and YFSETQ. After removal of 4 bases from V and 0 bases from J, the junction contained 6 bases not matched to a gene. The CDR3 contains 15 residues. The DNA of the CDR3 is TGCGCCAGCAGCGCCCGACAGGGCGCTAACTATGGCTACACCTTC. The encoded protein is CASSARQGANYGYTF.

This chain connects TRBV7-9 to TRBJ1-4; TRBD1 matches 7 bases. The trim removed 7 bases at V and 7 bases at J, leaving 12 bases unmatched. Germline CDR1 SEHNR, CDR2 FQNEAQ (reference sequence). This CDR3 spans 15 amino acids. In DNA, the CDR3 is TGTGCCAGCACCTCAATGGCAGGGGGAAGTGAAAAACTGTTTTTT. As protein: CASTSMAGGSEKLFF.

The chain has TRBV2 and TRBJ1-2, with TRBD1 matching over 7 bases. J gave up 4 bases and V 7 bases, and 6 bases lay outside the gene matches. This CDR3 spans 13 amino acids. The germline CDR1 and CDR2 sequences are SNHLY and FYNNEI. The CDR3 reads CASKPGQSYGYTF. CDR3 nucleotides: TGTGCCAGCAAACCGGGACAGAGCTATGGCTACACCTTC.

Only a few counts were recorded for this clone. The chain's CDR3 is CASSQARYSYNEQFF. In DNA, the CDR3 is TGCGCCAGCAGCCAAGCACGGTACTCCTACAATGAGCAGTTCTTC. The gene calls are TRBV4-1 and TRBJ2-1; D is unresolved. The CDR3 contains 15 residues. With 1 base removed from V and 0 bases from J, the gap between germline ends came to 7 bases. From germline, CDR1 is MGHRA and CDR2 YSYEKL.

The gene calls are TRBV5-1 and TRBJ2-7; no reliable D call. The V and J ends lost 0 bases and 4 bases respectively, with 5 bases between them. This CDR3 has 12 residues. Looked up from germline, CDR1 is SGHRS and CDR2 is YFSETQ. CDR3 sequence: CASSLDQYEQYF. The CDR3 DNA follows: TGCGCCAGCAGCTTGGATCAGTACGAGCAGTACTTC. Looking up the rest from reference TRBV5-1 and TRBJ2-7 gives the full variable domain: KAGVTQTPRYLIKTRGQQVTLSCSPISGHRSVSWYQQTPGQGLQFLFEYFSETQRNKGNFPGRFSGRQFSNSRSEMNVSTLELGDSALYLCASSLDQYEQYFGPGTRLTVT.

The chain combines TRBV10-2 with TRBJ2-3; no clear D. V was cut by 0 bases and J by 0 bases, with 10 bases left in between. The germline CDR1 and CDR2 sequences are WSHSY and SAAADI. The CDR3 loop spans 16 amino acids. CDR3 DNA: TGCGCCAGCAGTGAGTCGACTCGATTAAGCACAGATACGCAGTATTTT. Protein: CASSESTRLSTDTQYF.

The chain links TRBV18 to TRBJ1-1, with D possibly being TRBD1 (6 bases). Trimming stripped 3 bases from V and 2 bases from J, with 13 bases between. The CDR3 consists of 15 residues. Germline assignment: CDR1 KGHSH and CDR2 LQKENI. CDR3 sequence (DNA): TGTGCCAGCTCACCTCGGGACAACCCAAACACTGAAGCTTTCTTT. Translating it yields CASSPRDNPNTEAFF.

The chain carries TRBV4-1 and TRBJ1-4; TRBD1 aligns across 11 bases. V lost 3 bases, J lost 8 bases, and 17 bases stayed unmatched. The CDR3 is 19 amino acids. CDR1 and CDR2 (germline): MGHRA, YSYEKL. In DNA form, the CDR3 reads TGCGCCAGCAGCCACACCGTGGGTTGGACAGGGGGCCGAATGGAAAAACTGTTTTTT. Amino acids: CASSHTVGWTGGRMEKLFF.

This chain connects TRBV11-3 to TRBJ1-1; D unclear. Per the germline V gene, CDR1 is SGHNT and CDR2 is YENEEA. This CDR3 has 13 residues. The V end was cut by 5 bases, the J end by 2 bases, with 9 bases between. CDR3 DNA sequence: TGTGCCAGCAGCCCTAAACCCAACACTGAAGCTTTCTTT. Protein sequence: CASSPKPNTEAFF.

J is TRBJ2-5 and V is TRBV19, with D maybe TRBD2 (5 bases). Per the germline V gene, CDR1 is LNHDA and CDR2 is SQIVND (reference sequence). The germline V and J ends were trimmed by 6 bases and 3 bases, with 11 bases remaining between them. The CDR3 is 13 residues long. CDR3 amino acids: CASRPLAKETQYF. For the CDR3, the DNA is TGTGCCAGTAGGCCCCTAGCTAAAGAGACCCAGTACTTC.

The chain is built from TRBV18 and TRBJ2-6; no reliable D call. The length of the CDR3 is 16 residues. Trimming removed 0 bases from V and 1 base from J, with 7 bases in between. Per the germline V gene, CDR1 is KGHSH and CDR2 is LQKENI. Here the CDR3 DNA reads TGTGCCAGCTCACCACCGGCAGGATCTGGGGCCAACGTCCTGACTTTC. Protein: CASSPPAGSGANVLTF.